This T cell receptor (beta chain) was found in a study of early T cells in non-severe SARS-CoV-2 infection (dated by TCRdb to about 2021). Describing the broader study: Bulk RNA from unsorted whole blood was used for TCR sequencing, so alpha and beta chains could not be paired. The study at large found these results: VDJdb matching was skewed toward anti-spike CD8 responses, so virus-specific expansions were likely underestimated and private and CD4 specificities were missed.

Libraries were built with 5' RACE. Sequencer: NextSeq 500. To correct for sequencing error and PCR bias, the TCR library protocol tagged individual cDNA molecules with unique molecular identifiers. Both TCR alpha and beta chains were sequenced, and tight co-correlation was observed between alpha and beta sequence abundances in each sample. In the paper's pipeline: V gene, J gene and CDR3 annotation of TCR sequences was performed with Decombinator V4. Expanded TCRs were defined as changing significantly between any two time points under a Poisson model with p below 0.0001. TCR abundances were normalised to the total number of TCRs sequenced per sample and were expressed as counts per million. TRAV1-2 paired with TRAJ12, TRAJ20 or TRAJ33 defined MAIT TCRs, while TRAV10 paired with TRAJ18 defined iNKT TCRs. VDJdb, accessed 1 November 2021, was searched for CMV, EBV and SARS-CoV-2 annotated TCRs, with TCRs annotated for multiple antigens excluded. TCRdb reworked the public reads: Q25 trimming with fastp, MiXCR clone assembly, productive beta chains retained. Identical CDR3 proteins give one entry, which carries the most common genes and DNA. These V and J calls originate from TCRdb's pipeline instead of the authors' own analysis. Within this sample are around 61,000 distinct CDR3 sequences, with over 9.5% of them counted one time only. The ten most abundant clones make up about 3% of the sample.

A case-control design nested within a healthcare worker cohort in London, UK, was used, with weekly nasopharyngeal swab PCR tests and blood sampling performed. Healthcare workers were enrolled in the week of the UK lockdown, from 23 to 31 March 2020, and were followed every week for up to about 16 weeks. Details on this clonotype: Its target antigen remains unknown. No much larger clone exists at a distance of one base, and base qualities are not known.

The CDR3 holds 13 amino acids from the cysteine to the phenylalanine. The only DNA kept is the CDR3, 39 bases in frame from the first base. CDR1 is given as SGHAT and CDR2 as FQDESV, both from the germline V gene (reference sequence). Deletion took 5 bases off V and 1 base off J, with a span of 8 bases between the germline ends. The source is an adult who was a healthcare worker with PCR-confirmed SARS-CoV-2 infection or an uninfected control (not recorded which). Sequenced: whole blood. Rearrangement joined TRBV11-1 to TRBJ1-2; the D gene is possibly TRBD1, with 5 bases matching. This receptor has the CDR3 CASSQGLNYGYTF. The DNA sequence follows: TGTGCCAGCAGCCAGGGACTTAACTATGGCTACACCTTC.